This T cell receptor beta chain was identified in a study of OX40 agonist ivuxolimab in advanced cancers. At the level of the study: Every 2 weeks, patients got intravenous ivuxolimab at one of six dose levels (0.01-10 mg/kg). Recorded diagnoses for dose-escalation patients were hepatocellular carcinoma, melanoma, renal cell or head and neck cancer.

Assay used: immunoSEQ multiplex PCR; TCRdb lists only in-frame clones, some missing. The table includes approximately 47,000 clones, 85% to 90% detected once. Study-level findings and limits: The CD4+ and CD8+ T cells in the blood had expanded clonally by week 6 at 0.1 to 3.0 mg/kg. More expanded clones were seen, on average, in CD8+ T cells than in CD4+.

As to this clone: The antigen is not known.

Germline CDR1 and CDR2: MNHNS and SASEGT. Trimming stripped 2 bases from V and 10 bases from J, with 11 bases between. The CDR3 spans 12 residues. The V and J genes are TRBV6-1 and TRBJ2-5, with D tentatively TRBD2 (5 bases). The source of this sequence is an adult with an advanced solid tumor such as melanoma, head and neck, liver or kidney cancer. The specimen comprised CD4+ or CD8+ T cells sorted from blood, sampled in a trial of the OX40 agonist ivuxolimab. The chain's CDR3 is CASSENTRDQYF. The CDR3 nucleotides are TGTGCCAGCAGTGAAAACACGAGGGACCAGTACTTC.